Shown below are 3 T cell receptor beta chains from a single sample sequenced in a study of shared clonotypes between healthy human individuals. It was CD45RO-negative cells, positively selected for CCR7, that made up naive CD8 cells, with terminally differentiated effector memory CD45RA+ cells excluded. Sequencing used immunoSEQ multiplex PCR; TCRdb keeps in-frame clones, though not all of them. The table lists about 2 million clones, about 95% of them singletons. Sequencing was performed on naive CD8+ T cells sorted from blood. These receptor sequences come from a man in his late teens or twenties in good health.

The CDR3 protein is CASSLDRGGRDGYTF. The CDR3 DNA reads TGTGCCAGCAGCTTGGACAGGGGCGGACGAGATGGCTACACCTTC. This chain joins TRBV5-8 and TRBJ1-2; 7 bases agree with TRBD1. CDR1 is SGHTS and CDR2 is YDEGEE in the germline V gene. V shed 0 bases and J 6 bases; nucleotides not matched to a gene: 8. CDR3 size: 15 residues.

The genes are TRBV7-3 and TRBJ2-5, with 8 bases that match TRBD2. CDR1 is SGHTA and CDR2 is FQGTGA in the germline V gene. V shed 5 bases, J shed 5 bases, and the junction held 10 bases outside the gene matches. The CDR3 covers 15 residues. The CDR3 nucleotides are TGTGCCAGCAGCCCCGGGGTAGCGGGACGGGAGACCCAGTACTTC. It codes for CASSPGVAGRETQYF.

V and J are TRBV9 and TRBJ2-1; TRBD2 agrees at 7 bases. This CDR3 is 16 amino acids long. Germline V gives CDR1 SGDLS, CDR2 YYNGEE. V lost 4 bases, J lost 3 bases, and 10 bases stayed unmatched. The CDR3 DNA reads as TGTGCCAGCAGCCTGTTCGACTGGGGGGGCTACAATGAGCAGTTCTTC. Amino acid sequence: CASSLFDWGGYNEQFF.